This T cell receptor (beta chain) was captured in a study of T cells in Graves' hyperthyroidism and ophthalmopathy. In its sample, this clonotype was seen many times. Amplification of TCR beta CDR3 regions was performed using RNA transcripts as template. Using the HTBI primer set, a first-round RT-PCR was run on the TCR CDR3. Each CDR3 protein is one row after TCRdb ran MiXCR on the multiplex PCR reads. The sample holds about 760,000 distinct CDR3 sequences; 30% to 40% are singletons and the top ten take roughly 30%. The CDR3 has 13 residues. V lost 3 bases and J lost 0, with 6 bases in between. CDR1 and CDR2 from the germline V gene are SEHNR and FQNEAQ (reference sequence).

The source is a woman aged 40 to 55 with Graves' hyperthyroidism. The sequenced sample was blood. The chain couples TRBV7-9 to TRBJ2-7; D is ambiguous. The CDR3 nucleotides are TGTGCCAGCAGCTTCGCAGACTCCTACGAGCAGTACTTC. Translating gives CASSFADSYEQYF.